The sequence of this T cell receptor beta chain was determined in a study of T-cell reconstitution after alpha-beta-depleted transplantation in children. Study observations and caveats: Surviving recipient T cells and intrathymic progenitors accounted for some patients' high TCRbeta diversity at day 60.

Preparation of the TCRbeta library was carried out with unique molecular identifiers. TCRdb passed the PCR reads through MiXCR, listing each CDR3 protein once. The table shows around 700,000 distinct CDR3 sequences, with about an eighth occurring only once. This clonotype was recorded at least ten times. Its specificity is unknown. The CDR3 contains 14 residues. Germline-derived CDR1 and CDR2 are DFQATT and SNEGSKA (reference sequence). V shed 2 bases and J 4 bases; nucleotides not matched to a gene: 6. The source is a girl aged 2-10 years with congenital amegakaryocytic thrombocytopenia, due to receive a stem cell transplant. This chain connects TRBV20-1 to TRBJ2-5; TRBD2 matches at 8 bases. The sample here was PBMCs, taken before TCRalphabeta/CD19-depleted stem cell transplant. CDR3: CSARLSGASETQYF. CDR3 DNA sequence: TGCAGTGCTAGACTTAGCGGGGCATCAGAGACCCAGTACTTC.